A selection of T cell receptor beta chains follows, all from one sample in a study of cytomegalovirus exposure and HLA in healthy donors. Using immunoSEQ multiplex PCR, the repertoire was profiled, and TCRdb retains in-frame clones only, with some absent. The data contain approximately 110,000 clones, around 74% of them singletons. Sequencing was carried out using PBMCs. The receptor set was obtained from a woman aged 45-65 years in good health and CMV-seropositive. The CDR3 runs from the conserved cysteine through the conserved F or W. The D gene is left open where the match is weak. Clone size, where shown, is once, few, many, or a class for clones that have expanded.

TGTGCCAGCAGCGGTCACCAGGGGGCGCTCTATGGCTACACCTTC | CASSGHQGALYGYTF | TRBD1 | TRBV5-6 | 15 | few | TRBJ1-2
TGTGCCAGCAGCCGACTAGCGGGCACAGATACGCAGTATTTT | CASSRLAGTDTQYF | TRBD2 | TRBV7-3 | 14 | . | TRBJ2-3
TGCGCCAGCAGCCGGACCCGGACCGGGACAGGGAGGGCTGGGGACGAGCAGTACTTC | CASSRTRTGTGRAGDEQYF | TRBD1 | TRBV5-1 | 19 | once | TRBJ2-7
TGTGCCAGCAGCTACGAAAGCGGGCAGCCCCAGCATTTT | CASSYESGQPQHF | . | TRBV6-1 | 13 | . | TRBJ1-5
TGTGCCAGCAGACAGGGATTCGGCAACTATGGCTACACCTTC | CASRQGFGNYGYTF | . | TRBV6-4 | 14 | . | TRBJ1-2
TGTGCCAGCAGTTACCTCGGACAGGGGTTTTTTCGCGAGCAGTACTTC | CASSYLGQGFFREQYF | TRBD1 | TRBV6-6 | 16 | . | TRBJ2-7
TGCGCCAGCAGCCGGACTAGCGGGGGCCAAAGCACAGATACGCAGTATTTT | CASSRTSGGQSTDTQYF | TRBD2 | TRBV5-1 | 17 | . | TRBJ2-3
TGTGCCAGCAGCCCAGACCCGGGTGGAAAACTGTTTTTT | CASSPDPGGKLFF | . | TRBV7-6 | 13 | . | TRBJ1-4
TGCGCCAGCAGCGACAGGGGATCCTATGGCTACACCTTC | CASSDRGSYGYTF | TRBD1 | TRBV5-1 | 13 | few | TRBJ1-2
TGTGCCAGCAGCGAGACACAGGGGAATTCACCCCTCCACTTT | CASSETQGNSPLHF | TRBD1 | TRBV6-5 | 14 | . | TRBJ1-6
TGTGCCTGGACAGACAGGGTTAACACCGGGGAGCTGTTTTTT | CAWTDRVNTGELFF | TRBD1 | TRBV30 | 14 | . | TRBJ2-2
TGCGCCAGCAGCCAAGAAGGGACAGGGGGCCGGGAGACCCAGTACTTC | CASSQEGTGGRETQYF | TRBD1 | TRBV4-1 | 16 | . | TRBJ2-5
TGTGCCAGTAGTCAAACTACCGTTCAGCCCCAGCATTTT | CASSQTTVQPQHF | . | TRBV19 | 13 | . | TRBJ1-5
TGTGCCAGCAGTTACCTTGAGGGGGCTGGAAGAGAGACCCAGTACTTC | CASSYLEGAGRETQYF | TRBD1 | TRBV6-6 | 16 | . | TRBJ2-5
TGTGCCAGCAGTTACGGAACAGAGACCTACGAGCAGTACTTC | CASSYGTETYEQYF | . | TRBV6-5 | 14 | . | TRBJ2-7
TGTGCCAGCAGTGAAGCAGCCGGGCAGGGTGCTTCACCCCTCCACTTT | CASSEAAGQGASPLHF | . | TRBV6-1 | 16 | once | TRBJ1-6
TGTGCCAGCAGTTACGGCACAGGGGAAGGCTACACCTTC | CASSYGTGEGYTF | TRBD1 | TRBV6-6 | 13 | few | TRBJ1-2
TGTGCCAGCAGCTTAGGCCTAGCGGGGGCCGGGGAGCTGTTTTTT | CASSLGLAGAGELFF | TRBD2 | TRBV7-3 | 15 | . | TRBJ2-2
TGTGCCAGCAGTTTAGACAGGGCCCCCGGTAACTATGGCTACACCTTC | CASSLDRAPGNYGYTF | TRBD1 | TRBV2 | 16 | once | TRBJ1-2
TGTGCCAGCAGTCGTACAGTTGGGGGAAACACCATATATTTT | CASSRTVGGNTIYF | . | TRBV6-1 | 14 | few | TRBJ1-3
TGCGCCAGCACCTCCCTGGACAGCCTACTTGGTGGCTACACCTTC | CASTSLDSLLGGYTF | . | TRBV10-2 | 15 | . | TRBJ1-2
TGTGCCAGCAGCCAACGGACAGTCCAGGGGTACGAGCAGTACTTC | CASSQRTVQGYEQYF | . | TRBV6-6 | 15 | many | TRBJ2-7
TGTGCCAGCAGACGACAGGGAAATGGCTACACCTTC | CASRRQGNGYTF | TRBD1 | TRBV6-1 | 12 | . | TRBJ1-2
TGTGCCACCCAGAGTTTTTCGGGGGGAGGGGCAGATACGCAGTATTTT | CATQSFSGGGADTQYF | TRBD2 | TRBV10-3 | 16 | . | TRBJ2-3
TGTGCCAGCAGTTTATTAACTAGCGGGGGACGCACAGATACGCAGTATTTT | CASSLLTSGGRTDTQYF | TRBD2 | TRBV28 | 17 | . | TRBJ2-3
TGTGCCAGCAGCTCCATGACCGGGGAGCTGTTTTTT | CASSSMTGELFF | . | TRBV11-2 | 12 | . | TRBJ2-2
TGTGCCAGCAGTAAAGCAGACAGCTACGAGCAGTACTTC | CASSKADSYEQYF | . | TRBV25-1 | 13 | . | TRBJ2-7
TGTGTCAGAAGCTTCCCCGGGGGGGGTCTGATTACTATGAGCTACACCTTC | CVRSFPGGGLITMSYTF | . | TRBV7-5 | 17 | . | TRBJ1-2
TGCGCCAGCAGCCAATCTCTTCCCAACAGGGGGAGCTCCTATAATTCACCCCTCCACTTT | CASSQSLPNRGSSYNSPLHF | TRBD1 | TRBV4-1 | 20 | few | TRBJ1-6
TGCGCCAGTCACGCGGGGACAGGTGCCTACGAGCAGTACTTC | CASHAGTGAYEQYF | TRBD1 | TRBV5-1 | 14 | . | TRBJ2-7
TGCGCCAGCCAACGCGGGGTTGACACCGGGGAGCTGTTTTTT | CASQRGVDTGELFF | . | TRBV4-1 | 14 | . | TRBJ2-2
TGTGCCACGACTGGGACATCCCTCTTGGGCTACACCTTC | CATTGTSLLGYTF | . | TRBV19 | 13 | . | TRBJ1-2
TGTGCCAGCAGCGTAGGACTAGCGGGGGGGGGTTATGAGCAGTTCTTC | CASSVGLAGGGYEQFF | TRBD2 | TRBV9 | 16 | . | TRBJ2-1
TGTGCCAGCAGGTCGGGACAGGCGTATCCTTACGAGCAGTACTTC | CASRSGQAYPYEQYF | TRBD1 | TRBV28 | 15 | . | TRBJ2-7
TGTGCCAGCAGCCAAGATCAATCGGGAGGGGTAACGTCCTACAATGAGCAGTTCTTC | CASSQDQSGGVTSYNEQFF | TRBD2 | TRBV4-2 | 19 | . | TRBJ2-1
TGTGCCAGCAGCTGGGACAGGAGCACCGGGGAGCTGTTTTTT | CASSWDRSTGELFF | TRBD1 | TRBV5-6 | 14 | . | TRBJ2-2
TGCGCCAGCAGTGATAGGGACAAATTTTACGAGCAGTACTTC | CASSDRDKFYEQYF | . | TRBV10-2 | 14 | . | TRBJ2-7
TGCGCCAGCAGCGCTCCAGGGGTGGTGAACACTGAAGCTTTCTTT | CASSAPGVVNTEAFF | . | TRBV5-1 | 15 | . | TRBJ1-1
TGTGCCAGCAGCCTAACTGGTTCCCCTCGAGGGAATTCACCCCTCCACTTT | CASSLTGSPRGNSPLHF | . | TRBV7-3 | 17 | . | TRBJ1-6
TGTGCCAGCAGCTTAGGTTCGAGCGGGGGGGCAGATACGCAGTATTTT | CASSLGSSGGADTQYF | TRBD2 | TRBV11-3 | 16 | few | TRBJ2-3
TGTGCCAGCAGTCCCTTAGTTCAGGGGAAACTGTTTTTT | CASSPLVQGKLFF | . | TRBV7-2 | 13 | . | TRBJ1-4
TGTGCCACCAGCAGAGTAGGGACAGGGCTGGATACGCAGTATTTT | CATSRVGTGLDTQYF | TRBD1 | TRBV15 | 15 | few | TRBJ2-3
TGTGCCAGCAGCGGACAGGGGGGTTTTCAGCCCCAGCATTTT | CASSGQGGFQPQHF | TRBD1 | TRBV27 | 14 | . | TRBJ1-5
TGTGCCAGCAGAGGATATTTAACAGGGGGCCAAGTTTCACCCCTCCACTTT | CASRGYLTGGQVSPLHF | TRBD1 | TRBV2 | 17 | . | TRBJ1-6